The entry that follows covers one TCR beta chain sequence. Its matching antigen is unknown. This entry belongs to a study of T cell responses to AZD1222 COVID-19 vaccine. Study observations and caveats: Variant regions that are unmutated are reportedly the target of nearly half of spike-specific TCRs. The donors showed a predominance of white British ancestry and of females, with possible underestimation of clonal diversity.

The data were produced by immunoSEQ multiplex PCR, yet TCRdb's version contains in-frame clones alone and is incomplete. The table shows around 160,000 clones, with 92% occurring only once. Per germline, CDR1 SGHVS and CDR2 FNYEAQ. V was pared by 4 bases and J by 2 bases, with 5 bases of the junction left unmatched. The CDR3 spans 15 residues. The source material was peripheral blood, sampled 28 days after the second AZD1222 dose. This chain connects TRBV7-6 to TRBJ2-3, with 8 bases aligning to TRBD2. This receptor was identified in an adult who received the AZD1222 COVID-19 vaccine. The CDR3 is CASSSEAGDTDTQYF. Written as DNA, the CDR3 is TGTGCCAGCAGCTCGGAAGCGGGGGACACAGATACGCAGTATTTT.